These 29 T cell receptor beta chains share one sample of origin, sequenced in a study of beta chain features in type 1 diabetes. Study observations and caveats: The study found moderately but significantly shorter TCRB CDR3s in all four CD4+ subsets of Type 1 diabetes patients.

These receptors' targets are unknown. Of the isolated RNA, all was reverse transcribed, and so the sequenced material was expressed TCRB transcripts. The assay was immunoSEQ multiplex PCR, and TCRdb's table has in-frame clones only and misses some. Altogether hundreds of thousands of clones are present, over 11% being singletons, with the ten largest covering 0.035% to 0.045%. The specimen sequenced was naive CD4+ T cells from blood. These receptor sequences come from a man in his late teens or twenties with type 1 diabetes.

The genes are TRBV9 and TRBJ2-5; TRBD2 might be the D (5 bases). CDR3 length: 14 residues. Germline values: CDR1 SGDLS, CDR2 YYNGEE. Deletions cut 4 bases from V and 4 bases from J, with 14 bases between. CDR3 in DNA: TGTGCCAGCAGCCCCGGGGTGAATCGAGAGACCCAGTACTTC. Translated, it gives CASSPGVNRETQYF. Filled out from reference TRBV9 and TRBJ2-5, the complete variable domain reads DSGVTQTPKHLITATGQRVTLRCSPRSGDLSVYWYQQSLDQGLQFLIQYYNGEERAKGNILERFSAQQFPDLHSELNLSSLELGDSALYFCASSPGVNRETQYFGPGTRLLVL.

This clone was picked up a small number of times. This chain links TRBV6-1 with TRBJ1-3; no reliable D call. The V gene lost 5 bases and the J gene lost 1 base, with 12 bases spanning the gap. The CDR3 covers 15 residues. In germline, CDR1 is MNHNS, CDR2 SASEGT. The CDR3 region is CASSSDWQSGNTIYF. Here the CDR3 DNA reads TGTGCCAGCAGTTCCGATTGGCAGTCTGGAAACACCATATATTTT.

This clone was observed a handful of times. This chain links TRBV25-1 with TRBJ2-1; D not resolved. Germline V gene data show CDR1 as MGHDK and CDR2 as SYGVNS. V shed 6 bases and J shed 2 bases, with 8 bases lying between them. The CDR3 length is 13 residues. The CDR3 nucleotides read TGTGCCAGCAGACAGAGCCCCTACAATGAGCAGTTCTTC. It specifies CASRQSPYNEQFF.

A few counts support this clone. V is TRBV5-1 and J is TRBJ2-1; a weak D match, TRBD1 (5 bases). In germline, CDR1 is SGHRS, CDR2 YFSETQ. CDR3 length: 20 residues. Between the trimmed V and J ends, which lost 2 bases and 0 bases, there was a span of 24 bases. This CDR3 reads CASSLPRVGGEVSSYNEQFF. The CDR3, as DNA: TGCGCCAGCAGCTTACCCAGGGTAGGTGGGGAAGTGAGCTCCTACAATGAGCAGTTCTTC. The full variable domain, with the rest looked up from reference TRBV5-1 and TRBJ2-1, is KAGVTQTPRYLIKTRGQQVTLSCSPISGHRSVSWYQQTPGQGLQFLFEYFSETQRNKGNFPGRFSGRQFSNSRSEMNVSTLELGDSALYLCASSLPRVGGEVSSYNEQFFGPGTRLTVL.

The gene calls are TRBV27 and TRBJ1-5; a possible D gene is TRBD1 (6 bases). Germline V gene lookup returns CDR1 MNHEY and CDR2 SMNVEV (reference sequence). Between the trimmed V and J ends, which lost 11 bases and 5 bases, there was a span of 16 bases. The CDR3 totals 13 residues. CDR3 region: CASSVDRYQPQHF. In nucleotides, the CDR3 is TGTGCCTCAAGTGTTGACAGGTATCAGCCCCAGCATTTT.

Concerning this clone: Within the sample, other DNA sequences also encode this same CDR3. The chain is built from TRBV5-1 and TRBJ2-3; 10 positions match TRBD2. Trimming took 4 bases from V and 1 from J; bases not matched to a gene: 3. The CDR3 extends over 15 amino acids. Per the germline V gene, CDR1 is SGHRS and CDR2 is YFSETQ. The CDR3 here is CASSLTSGGTDTQYF. Here the CDR3 DNA reads TGCGCCAGCAGCCTTACTAGCGGGGGCACAGATACGCAGTATTTT.

This clone appeared once. V gene TRBV7-6 combines with J gene TRBJ2-3; 9 bases match TRBD2. CDR3 length equals 17 residues. V was clipped by 1 base and J by 0 bases; unmatched bases: 5. Germline CDR1 SGHVS, CDR2 FNYEAQ. Written as DNA, the CDR3 is TGTGCCAGCAGCTTAGGGGGACTAGCAGGGAGCACAGATACGCAGTATTTT. As protein: CASSLGGLAGSTDTQYF.

This clone was counted a few times. This rearrangement joins TRBV5-6 to TRBJ2-7; 9 bases match TRBD1. The germline V gene encodes CDR1 SGHDT and CDR2 YYEEEE. This CDR3 is built from 15 residues. Unmatched junction bases numbered 7, after V lost 1 base and J lost 5 bases. CDR3 sequence (DNA): TGTGCCAGCAGCTTGAGGGTGACAGGGGGTGACGAGCAGTACTTC. It encodes CASSLRVTGGDEQYF.

This clone was observed a few times. The sample contains more than one DNA sequence encoding this CDR3. The chain links TRBV7-2 to TRBJ2-3; D remains ambiguous. V was shortened by 5 bases and J by 4 bases, with 7 bases between the two germline ends. The germline CDR1 and CDR2 sequences are SGHTA and FQGNSA. This CDR3 has 12 residues. The CDR3 DNA is TGTGCCAGCAGCCCCCCCGCAGATACGCAGTATTTT. It is translated as CASSPPADTQYF.

The V and J genes are TRBV28 and TRBJ2-5; D unclear. V was shortened by 8 bases and J by 5 bases, with 18 bases between the two germline ends. The length of the CDR3 is 14 residues. Germline CDR1 MDHEN, CDR2 SYDVKM. CDR3 loop: CASWAGPARETQYF. The CDR3, as DNA: TGTGCCAGCTGGGCCGGGCCGGCCCGGGAGACCCAGTACTTC.

The table lists this clone with a few counts. The chain recombines TRBV4-3 with TRBJ2-1, with 7 bases aligning to TRBD2. V trimming: 1 base; J trimming: 10 bases; junction bases outside the gene matches: 7. The CDR3 contains 14 residues. Germline CDR1 LGHNA, CDR2 YSLEER. Here the CDR3 reads CASSQVKRGGEQFF. CDR3 sequence (DNA): TGCGCCAGCAGCCAAGTTAAGCGGGGAGGGGAGCAGTTCTTC.

The sample holds a few counts of this clone. The chain carries TRBV14 and TRBJ2-2; D remains ambiguous. V lost 1 base and J lost 5, with 14 bases in between. The CDR3 extends over 16 amino acids. Germline V gene data show CDR1 as SGHDN and CDR2 as FVKESK. CDR3 in amino acids: CASSQGLAPWTGELFF. The CDR3 DNA follows: TGTGCCAGCAGCCAAGGGTTGGCCCCCTGGACCGGGGAGCTGTTTTTT.

J is TRBJ1-3 and V is TRBV5-1; no clear D gene. The CDR3 has 12 amino acids. Germline values: CDR1 SGHRS, CDR2 YFSETQ. The germline V and J ends were trimmed by 3 bases and 4 bases, with 5 bases remaining between them. The CDR3 loop reads CASSSGGNTIYF. CDR3 in DNA: TGCGCCAGCAGCTCAGGAGGAAACACCATATATTTT.

V usage is TRBV7-2 and J usage is TRBJ2-3; 7 nucleotides match TRBD1. CDR3 length: 15 amino acids. Germline-derived CDR1 and CDR2 are SGHTA and FQGNSA. Germline trimming cut 1 base from V and 2 bases from J; bases unmatched to any gene: 3. Here the CDR3 reads CASSLGQGDTDTQYF. In DNA, the CDR3 is TGTGCCAGCAGCTTAGGGCAGGGGGACACAGATACGCAGTATTTT. Combining the CDR3 with reference TRBV7-2 and TRBJ2-3 gives the whole variable domain GAGVSQSPSNKVTEKGKDVELRCDPISGHTALYWYRQSLGQGLEFLIYFQGNSAPDKSGLPSDRFSAERTGGSVSTLTIQRTQQEDSAVYLCASSLGQGDTDTQYFGPGTRLTVL.

This clone was picked up a small number of times. V is TRBV5-6 and J is TRBJ1-2; TRBD1 is a possible D gene (5 bases). V was trimmed by 0 bases and J by 4 bases, leaving 10 bases between them. Germline V lookup: CDR1 SGHDT, CDR2 YYEEEE. There are 14 residues in the CDR3. The CDR3 bases are TGTGCCAGCAGCTTGGGCAGGGCCCCCTATGGCTACACCTTC. Its translation is CASSLGRAPYGYTF.

The chain is built from TRBV9 and TRBJ2-5; D is uncertain. The CDR3 has 15 residues. V shed 2 bases and J shed 5 bases, with 16 bases lying between them. Germline CDR1 and CDR2: SGDLS and YYNGEE. CDR3 DNA sequence: TGTGCCAGCAGCGTTTCCCCCTCGCGACCCGAGACCCAGTACTTC. Its translation: CASSVSPSRPETQYF.

This clone was seen more than once but under ten times. The chain joins TRBV30 to TRBJ2-1, with 11 bases lining up with TRBD2. Germline V lookup: CDR1 GTSNPN, CDR2 SVGIG (reference sequence). The trim removed 1 base at V and 4 bases at J, leaving 3 bases unmatched. CDR3 length equals 15 residues. CDR3 amino acids: CAWSGGTSGYNEQFF. The CDR3 region has the DNA TGTGCCTGGAGTGGGGGGACTAGCGGATACAATGAGCAGTTCTTC.

In its sample, this clone was seen a few times. The chain couples TRBV7-2 to TRBJ1-1; D not resolved. V lost 6 bases and J lost 0, with 11 bases in between. Germline V lookup: CDR1 SGHTA, CDR2 FQGNSA. This CDR3 region has 14 residues. DNA of the CDR3: TGTGCCAGCAGATTCGGAGGGATGAACACTGAAGCTTTCTTT. This gives the protein CASRFGGMNTEAFF. Looking up the rest from reference TRBV7-2 and TRBJ1-1 gives the full variable domain: GAGVSQSPSNKVTEKGKDVELRCDPISGHTALYWYRQSLGQGLEFLIYFQGNSAPDKSGLPSDRFSAERTGGSVSTLTIQRTQQEDSAVYLCASRFGGMNTEAFFGQGTRLTVV.

About this clone: The same CDR3 also results from other DNA sequences found in this sample. CDR3 sequence (DNA): TGTGCCAGCAGCTCTCGGGATATCTATGGCTACACCTTC. It is translated as CASSSRDIYGYTF. The V gene is TRBV7-9, the J gene TRBJ1-2; D unresolved. CDR1 and CDR2 from the germline V gene are SEHNR and FQNEAQ (reference sequence). This CDR3 is built from 13 residues. V was cut by 4 bases and J by 4 bases, with 10 bases left in between.

This clone was detected a few times. The V and J genes are TRBV6-6 and TRBJ2-2, with D possibly TRBD2 on 5 matching bases. Trimming removed 7 bases at V and 2 bases at J, with 14 bases between. CDR1 is MNHNY, CDR2 SVGAGI, per germline (reference sequence). The CDR3 runs to 15 residues. In nucleotides, the CDR3 is TGTGCCAGCATCAAAGGGAGTCCCAACACCGGGGAGCTGTTTTTT. Protein product: CASIKGSPNTGELFF.

This clone was detected a few times. The chain joins TRBV28 to TRBJ1-5, with unresolved D. V was trimmed by 5 bases and J by 5 bases, leaving 7 bases between them. Germline values: CDR1 MDHEN, CDR2 SYDVKM. This CDR3 has 12 residues. For the CDR3, the DNA is TGTGCCAGCAGTCTTCTTGATCAGCCCCAGCATTTT. Translating gives CASSLLDQPQHF.

This chain links TRBV30 with TRBJ1-1; D is perhaps TRBD1 (6 bases). The CDR3 length is 12 residues. Between the trimmed V and J ends, which lost 3 bases and 6 bases, there was a span of 11 bases. Looked up from germline, CDR1 is GTSNPN and CDR2 is SVGIG (reference sequence). Here the CDR3 reads CAWSLGQSEAFF. CDR3 sequence (DNA): TGTGCCTGGAGCTTAGGACAGTCTGAAGCTTTCTTT.

The table lists this clone with a few counts. Different DNA sequences within this sample yield the same CDR3. The chain couples TRBV5-1 to TRBJ2-1; 10 bases are a match to TRBD2. Germline lookup yields CDR1 SGHRS and CDR2 YFSETQ. The CDR3 consists of 15 residues. V shed 1 base and J 7 bases; nucleotides not matched to a gene: 5. The CDR3 protein is CASSLSLAGVNEQFF. The CDR3 nucleotides are TGCGCCAGCAGCTTGTCCCTAGCGGGAGTAAATGAGCAGTTCTTC.

The genes are TRBV6-1 and TRBJ1-1, with 10 positions matching TRBD1. The CDR3 covers 14 residues. V shed 8 bases and J 0 bases; nucleotides not matched to a gene: 3. Germline V gene sequence: CDR1 MNHNS, CDR2 SASEGT. In DNA form, the CDR3 reads TGTGCCAGCTTCGGGACAGGGGTGAACACTGAAGCTTTCTTT. Its protein is CASFGTGVNTEAFF.

This clone came up a few times. The chain uses TRBV9 and TRBJ2-5, with 7 bases fitting TRBD1. This CDR3 spans 14 amino acids. V was pared by 3 bases and J by 1 base, with 3 bases of the junction left unmatched. Germline V CDR1 and CDR2: SGDLS, YYNGEE. DNA of the CDR3: TGTGCCAGCAGCGCGCGACAGGGCCAAGAGACCCAGTACTTC. Translation: CASSARQGQETQYF. The entire variable domain, with the rest obtained from reference TRBV9 and TRBJ2-5, is as follows: DSGVTQTPKHLITATGQRVTLRCSPRSGDLSVYWYQQSLDQGLQFLIQYYNGEERAKGNILERFSAQQFPDLHSELNLSSLELGDSALYFCASSARQGQETQYFGPGTRLLVL.

This clone was detected a few times. The sample contains more than one DNA sequence encoding this CDR3. The CDR3 region is CASSLAQGPDTQYF. In DNA form, the CDR3 reads TGCGCCAGCAGCTTGGCCCAGGGGCCGGATACGCAGTATTTT. The chain couples TRBV5-1 to TRBJ2-3; D is perhaps TRBD1 (6 bases). V shed 0 bases and J shed 6 bases, with 11 bases lying between them. Germline V CDR1 and CDR2: SGHRS, YFSETQ. The CDR3 consists of 14 residues.

This clone showed up just a few times. V usage is TRBV29-1 and J usage is TRBJ1-1, with D tentatively TRBD1 (6 bases). V gave up 4 bases and J gave up 4 bases, with 16 bases separating them. Germline V gene lookup returns CDR1 SQVTM and CDR2 ANQGSEA. The CDR3 loop spans 14 amino acids. CDR3 bases: TGCAGCGTTGTTAAAGGGCTAGGGGGCACTGAAGCTTTCTTT. It specifies CSVVKGLGGTEAFF.

This clone was detected only a few times. The rearrangement links TRBV7-3 to TRBJ2-5; tentatively, D is TRBD1 or TRBD2 (5 bases each). CDR1 SGHTA and CDR2 FQGTGA come from the germline V gene. This CDR3 comprises 14 residues. V dropped 3 bases and J dropped 5 bases, with 13 bases sitting between them. The CDR3 sequence: CASSLVGTGETQYF. The CDR3 DNA sequence: TGTGCCAGCAGCTTGGTGGGGACCGGTGAGACCCAGTACTTC.

This clone occurred a few times. DNA for the CDR3: TGCGCCAGCAGCCAAGGTGGACAGGGTTACAATGAGCAGTTCTTC. It encodes CASSQGGQGYNEQFF. The genes are TRBV4-3 and TRBJ2-1, with 8 bases fitting TRBD1. The germline V gene encodes CDR1 LGHNA and CDR2 YSLEER. Trimming took 1 base from V and 4 from J; bases not matched to a gene: 3. This CDR3 is 15 amino acids long.